The 16 T cell receptor beta chains presented below share a single source sample, sequenced in a study of blood T cells in healthy people across ages. The authors ran a second PCR of about 6 to 11 cycles using a sample-barcoded 5' primer and a J-beta primer mix. TCRdb re-called the 5' RACE reads with MiXCR, one entry per CDR3 protein. The sample lists roughly 700,000 distinct CDR3 sequences; 20% to 30% were seen once. These records were also assigned to another study, of T cells of mothers and their children.

The source material was blood. The receptor set was obtained from a boy aged 5-17 years in good health.

The chain joins TRBV24-1 to TRBJ2-1, with D uncertain. V was clipped by 4 bases and J by 8 bases, with 8 bases between them. The CDR3 loop spans 12 amino acids. From germline, CDR1 is KGHDR and CDR2 SFDVKD. The CDR3 loop is CATSERTHEQFF. CDR3 nucleotide sequence: TGTGCCACCAGTGAAAGAACCCATGAGCAGTTCTTC.

The gene calls are TRBV3-1 and TRBJ2-5; 7 nucleotides align to TRBD2. The DNA matches TRBJ2-1 better at its end, which makes the J call doubtful. The germline gives CDR1 LGHDT, CDR2 YNNKEL (reference sequence). This CDR3 is 13 amino acids long. As DNA, the CDR3 is TGTGCCAGCAGCCAAGCTGAGCGGGGCAAGCAGTTCTTC. It codes for CASSQAERGKQFF.

The chain has TRBV6-5 and TRBJ2-3, with unresolved D. The germline CDR1 and CDR2 sequences are MNHEY and SVGAGI. This CDR3 is built from 11 residues. Trimming took 6 bases from V and 8 from J, leaving 9 bases between them. Here the CDR3 DNA reads TGTGCCAGCAGCCTTGACCGTACGCAGTATTTT. Translation: CASSLDRTQYF.

This clonotype came up a few times. The V and J genes are TRBV28 and TRBJ2-7; 8 bases fit TRBD1. Germline trimming cut 3 bases from V and 5 bases from J; bases unmatched to any gene: 3. This CDR3 has 13 amino acids. The germline CDR1 and CDR2 sequences are MDHEN and SYDVKM. Here the CDR3 reads CASSFQGADEQYF. CDR3 nucleotides: TGTGCCAGCAGTTTTCAGGGGGCAGACGAGCAGTACTTC.

This clonotype was counted ten times or more. The V call is TRBV2, the J call TRBJ1-5, with D perhaps TRBD1 (5 bases). V was trimmed by 6 bases and J by 4 bases, leaving 7 bases between them. From germline, CDR1 is SNHLY and CDR2 FYNNEI. The CDR3 is 12 residues long. CDR3 amino acids: CASRGGNQPQHF. In DNA, the CDR3 is TGTGCCAGCAGGGGGGGTAATCAGCCCCAGCATTTT. Looking up the rest from reference TRBV2 and TRBJ1-5 gives the full variable domain: EPEVTQTPSHQVTQMGQEVILRCVPISNHLYFYWYRQILGQKVEFLVSFYNNEISEKSEIFDDQFSVERPDGSNFTLKIRSTKLEDSAMYFCASRGGNQPQHFGDGTRLSIL.

Remarks on this clonotype: The junction departs from the called germline gene at one end, perhaps through a read error. The CDR3 protein is CASRGGRTDMQYF. The CDR3 nucleotides read TGTGCCAGCCGTGGAGGGAGAACAGATATGCAGTATTTT. The gene calls are TRBV12-3 or TRBV12-4 and TRBJ2-3, with D possibly being TRBD2 (6 bases). The CDR3 sequence is 13 residues long.

The CDR3 DNA follows: TGTGCCAGCAGCCATTCCCCAGGGGAGGAGACCCAGTACTTC. Residues: CASSHSPGEETQYF. This chain connects TRBV4-2 to TRBJ2-5; D may be TRBD1 (6 bases). CDR3 size: 14 residues. CDR1 is LGHNA, CDR2 YNFKEQ, per germline. Trimming pared 3 bases from V and 5 bases from J, leaving 13 bases between.

The chain joins TRBV4-2 to TRBJ2-7; TRBD1 matches at 10 bases. The ends lost 4 bases at V and 6 bases at J; junction bases unmatched: 6. The length of the CDR3 is 14 residues. CDR1 is LGHNA, CDR2 YNFKEQ, per germline. The chain's CDR3 is CASSRTGGSSEQYF. CDR3 nucleotides: TGTGCCAGCAGCCGGACAGGGGGTTCATCCGAGCAGTACTTC.

J is TRBJ1-5 and V is TRBV6-2 or TRBV6-3; a weak D match, TRBD1 (5 bases). V was trimmed by 2 bases and J by 1 base, leaving 12 bases between them. The CDR3 runs 16 residues. Germline lookup yields CDR1 MNHEY and CDR2 SVGEGT. The CDR3 DNA follows: TGTGCCAGCAGTTACAGGGACCATCGGAGCAATCAGCCCCAGCATTTT. This encodes CASSYRDHRSNQPQHF.

The CDR3 nucleotides are TGCGCCAGCAGCTTCCGGGACAGGGAAGGCAATGAGCAGTTCTTC. Translating it yields CASSFRDREGNEQFF. The chain joins TRBV5-1 to TRBJ2-1; 9 bases align to TRBD1. Per the germline V gene, CDR1 is SGHRS and CDR2 is YFSETQ. After removal of 2 bases from V and 6 bases from J, the junction contained 6 bases not matched to a gene. This CDR3 spans 15 amino acids.

The sample holds a few counts of this clonotype. The chain is built from TRBV27 and TRBJ2-2, with a possible D match to TRBD2 (6 bases). From germline, CDR1 is MNHEY and CDR2 SMNVEV (reference sequence). The V end lost 8 bases, the J end lost 4 bases, and 17 bases lay between the germline ends. The CDR3 consists of 15 residues. The chain's CDR3 is CASRGRLGGTGELFF. CDR3 DNA: TGTGCCAGCCGAGGAAGACTGGGGGGCACCGGGGAGCTGTTTTTT.

V gene TRBV12-3 or TRBV12-4 combines with J gene TRBJ2-1; the D gene could be TRBD1 or TRBD2 (5 bases each). The CDR3 totals 13 residues. V was clipped by 4 bases and J by 9 bases, with 13 bases between them. The CDR3 DNA follows: TGTGCCAGCAGTTCCGAGGGGCATGCTGAGCAGTTCTTC. Its translation is CASSSEGHAEQFF.

This clonotype has more than one count but fewer than ten. This chain links TRBV12-3 or TRBV12-4 with TRBJ1-1, with D perhaps TRBD1 (5 bases). This CDR3 has 15 amino acids. Trimming shortened V by 8 bases and J by 7 bases, and 23 bases separated the two germline ends. This CDR3 reads CASGSRGRRRFEAFF. As DNA, the CDR3 is TGTGCCAGCGGATCCCGGGGACGGCGGCGCTTTGAAGCTTTCTTT.

Of note for this clonotype: The junction does not match germline at one end; this may be a read error. The rearrangement links TRBV20-1 to TRBJ2-5, with 11 bases identical to TRBD2. The CDR3 length is 13 residues. Germline V gene lookup returns CDR1 DFQATT and CDR2 SNEGSKA (reference sequence). The DNA for the CDR3 is TGCAGTGCAAGACTAGCGGGACAAGAGACCCCGTACTTC. As protein: CSARLAGQETPYF.

There are a few counts of this clonotype. V and J are TRBV6-1 and TRBJ1-2; D not resolved. Germline values: CDR1 MNHNS, CDR2 SASEGT. The CDR3 runs 11 residues. V lost 2 bases, J lost 3 bases, and 1 base lay in between. The CDR3 sequence: CASSEYYGYTF. The DNA of the CDR3 is TGTGCCAGCAGTGAATACTATGGCTACACCTTC.

The chain has TRBV4-1 and TRBJ2-7; D is uncertain. This CDR3 is 13 amino acids long. Germline loops: CDR1 MGHRA, CDR2 YSYEKL. Trimming took off 0 bases at V and 6 bases at J, with 9 bases between the two ends. The CDR3 here is CASSQDIALEQYF. CDR3 DNA sequence: TGCGCCAGCAGCCAAGATATTGCGCTCGAGCAGTACTTC.